This T cell receptor beta chain was profiled in a study of T-cell reconstitution after alpha-beta-depleted transplantation in children. The study's findings and limits: In some patients, recipient T cells and intrathymic progenitors surviving conditioning explained high day-60 diversity.

As concerns this clonotype: What it binds is unknown.

The V end was cut by 0 bases, the J end by 7 bases, with 15 bases between. This CDR3 contains 15 residues. Per the germline V gene, CDR1 is DFQATT and CDR2 is SNEGSKA (reference sequence). This sample's TCRbeta library carried unique molecular identifier barcodes. TCRdb reanalysed the PCR reads using MiXCR and keeps one entry per CDR3 protein. The profile covers around 200,000 distinct CDR3 sequences, with roughly 15% appearing a single time and 40% to 50% taken by the ten largest. The sequence was obtained from a male patient between 2 and 10 years old who had a stem cell transplant for acute lymphoblastic leukemia, so the T cells may come from the graft donor. The rearrangement uses TRBV20-1 and TRBJ1-4, with D possibly TRBD1 on 5 matching bases. Source: PBMCs, mostly from graft donor cells, taken 360 days after TCRalphabeta/CD19-depleted stem cell transplant. The CDR3 DNA reads TGCAGTGCTAGAGATCCAGGGTCTGTGGGTGAAAAACTGTTTTTT. Its protein product is CSARDPGSVGEKLFF.